A single TCR beta chain is shown here with its context. Trimming removed 0 bases at V and 3 bases at J, with 9 bases between. The CDR3 length is 14 residues. Germline values: CDR1 SGHRS, CDR2 YFSETQ. The entry originates in a study of control samples from healthy donors and cancer patients. The data were produced by immunoSEQ multiplex PCR, yet TCRdb's version contains in-frame clones alone and is incomplete. The table includes about 160,000 clones, 70% to 90% detected once. What was sequenced was blood. This TCR came from a man aged 25-45 years in good health. V gene TRBV5-1 combines with J gene TRBJ1-1; TRBD1 is a possible D gene (5 bases). CDR3 in amino acids: CASSLAGGDTEAFF. CDR3 DNA sequence: TGCGCCAGCAGCTTGGCCGGGGGAGACACTGAAGCTTTCTTT.